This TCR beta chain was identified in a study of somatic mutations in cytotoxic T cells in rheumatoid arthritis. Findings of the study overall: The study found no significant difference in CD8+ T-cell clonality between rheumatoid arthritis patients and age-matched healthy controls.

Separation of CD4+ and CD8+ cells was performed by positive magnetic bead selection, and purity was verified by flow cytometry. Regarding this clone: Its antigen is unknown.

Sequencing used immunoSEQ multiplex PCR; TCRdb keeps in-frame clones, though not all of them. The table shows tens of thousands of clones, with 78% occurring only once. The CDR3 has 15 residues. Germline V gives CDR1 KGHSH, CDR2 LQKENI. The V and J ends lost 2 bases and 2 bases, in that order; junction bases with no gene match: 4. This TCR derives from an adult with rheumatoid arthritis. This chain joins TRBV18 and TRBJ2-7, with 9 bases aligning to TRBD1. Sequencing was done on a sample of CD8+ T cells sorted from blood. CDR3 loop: CASSPEGQGTYEQYF. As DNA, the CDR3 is TGTGCCAGCTCACCAGAGGGACAGGGTACCTACGAGCAGTACTTC.